This T cell receptor beta chain was recorded in a study of control samples from healthy donors and cancer patients. This CDR3 contains 14 residues. Trimming pared 2 bases from V and 4 bases from J, leaving 12 bases between. Germline V gene data show CDR1 as SEHNR and CDR2 as FQNEAQ (reference sequence). Produced via immunoSEQ multiplex PCR; TCRdb's table is partial and in-frame only. The table has roughly 130,000 clones, over 85% seen once; the top ten hold about 11%. The clonotype was recovered from a man younger than 40 in good health. Input material: blood. The chain links TRBV7-9 to TRBJ2-7, with D perhaps assigned TRBD1 or TRBD2 (7 bases each). The CDR3 spells CASSLQGGRYEQYF. For the CDR3, the DNA is TGTGCCAGCAGCTTACAGGGGGGGAGGTACGAGCAGTACTTC.